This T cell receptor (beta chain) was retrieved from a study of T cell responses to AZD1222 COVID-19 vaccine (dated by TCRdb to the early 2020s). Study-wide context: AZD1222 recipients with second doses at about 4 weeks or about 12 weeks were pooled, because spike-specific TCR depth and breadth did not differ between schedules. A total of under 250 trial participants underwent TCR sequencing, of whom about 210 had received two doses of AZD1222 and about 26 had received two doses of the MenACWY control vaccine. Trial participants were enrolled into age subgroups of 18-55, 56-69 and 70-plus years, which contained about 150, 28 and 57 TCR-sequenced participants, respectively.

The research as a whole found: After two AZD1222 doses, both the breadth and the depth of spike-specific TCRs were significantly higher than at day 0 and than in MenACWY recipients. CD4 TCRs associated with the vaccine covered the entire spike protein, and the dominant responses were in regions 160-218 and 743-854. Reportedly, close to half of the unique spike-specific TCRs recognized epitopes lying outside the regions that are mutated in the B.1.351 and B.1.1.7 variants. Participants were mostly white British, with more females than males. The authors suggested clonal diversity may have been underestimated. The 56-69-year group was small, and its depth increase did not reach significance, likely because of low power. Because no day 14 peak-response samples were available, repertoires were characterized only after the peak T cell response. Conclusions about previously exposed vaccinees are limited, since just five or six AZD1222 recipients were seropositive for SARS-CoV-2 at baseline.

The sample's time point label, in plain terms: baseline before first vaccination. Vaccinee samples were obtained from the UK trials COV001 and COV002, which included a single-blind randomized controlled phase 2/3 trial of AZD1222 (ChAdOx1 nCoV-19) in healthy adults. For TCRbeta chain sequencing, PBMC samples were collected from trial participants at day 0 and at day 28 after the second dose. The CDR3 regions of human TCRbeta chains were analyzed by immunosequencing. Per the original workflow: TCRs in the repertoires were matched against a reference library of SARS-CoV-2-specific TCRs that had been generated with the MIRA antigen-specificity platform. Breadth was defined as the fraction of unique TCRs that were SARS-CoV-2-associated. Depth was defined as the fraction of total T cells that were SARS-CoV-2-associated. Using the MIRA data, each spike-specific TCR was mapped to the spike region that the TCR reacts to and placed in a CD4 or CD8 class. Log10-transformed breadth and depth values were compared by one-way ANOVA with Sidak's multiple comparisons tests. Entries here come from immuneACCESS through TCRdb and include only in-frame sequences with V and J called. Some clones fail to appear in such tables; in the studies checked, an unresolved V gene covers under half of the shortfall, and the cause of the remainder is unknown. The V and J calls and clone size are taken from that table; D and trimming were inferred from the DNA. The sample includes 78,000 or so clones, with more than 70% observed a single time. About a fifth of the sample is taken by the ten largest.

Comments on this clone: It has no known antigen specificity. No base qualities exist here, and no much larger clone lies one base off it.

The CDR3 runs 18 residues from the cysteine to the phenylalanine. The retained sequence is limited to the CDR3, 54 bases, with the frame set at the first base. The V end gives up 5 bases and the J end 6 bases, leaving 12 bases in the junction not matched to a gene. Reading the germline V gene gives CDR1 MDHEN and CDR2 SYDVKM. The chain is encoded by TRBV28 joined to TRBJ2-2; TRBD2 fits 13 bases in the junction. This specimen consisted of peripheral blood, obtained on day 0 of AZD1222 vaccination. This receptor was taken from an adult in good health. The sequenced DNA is TGTGCCAGCAGTCCCCTACTAGCGGGGGGGCTGGGAGCCGGGGAGCTGTTTTTT. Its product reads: CASSPLLAGGLGAGELFF.